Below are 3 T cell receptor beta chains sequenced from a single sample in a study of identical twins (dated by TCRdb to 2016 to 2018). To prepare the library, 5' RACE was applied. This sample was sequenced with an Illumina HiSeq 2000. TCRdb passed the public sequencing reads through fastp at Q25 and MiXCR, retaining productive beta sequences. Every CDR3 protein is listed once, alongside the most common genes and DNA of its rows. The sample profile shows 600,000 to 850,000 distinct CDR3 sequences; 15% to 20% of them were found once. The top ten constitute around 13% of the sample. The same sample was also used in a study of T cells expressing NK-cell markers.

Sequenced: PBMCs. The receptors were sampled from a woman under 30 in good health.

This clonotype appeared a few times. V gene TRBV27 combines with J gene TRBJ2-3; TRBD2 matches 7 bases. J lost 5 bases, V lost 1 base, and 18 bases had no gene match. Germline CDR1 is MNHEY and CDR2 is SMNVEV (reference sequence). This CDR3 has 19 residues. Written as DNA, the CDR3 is TGTGCCAGCAGTTTATGGGGTTCTTCGCAGCGGGACGACTTAGATACGCAGTATTTT. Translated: CASSLWGSSQRDDLDTQYF.

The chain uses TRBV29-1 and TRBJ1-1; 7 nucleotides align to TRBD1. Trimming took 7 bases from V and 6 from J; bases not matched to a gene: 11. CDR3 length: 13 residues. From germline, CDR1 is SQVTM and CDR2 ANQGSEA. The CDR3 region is CSAAQGLGSEAFF. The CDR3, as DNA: TGCAGCGCCGCACAGGGGCTCGGGTCTGAAGCTTTCTTT.

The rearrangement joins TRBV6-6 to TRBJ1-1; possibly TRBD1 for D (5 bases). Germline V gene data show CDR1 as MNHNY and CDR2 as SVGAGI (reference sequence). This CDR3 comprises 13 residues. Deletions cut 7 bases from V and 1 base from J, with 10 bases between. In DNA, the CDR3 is TGTGCCAGCACGAGGGACTGGAACACTGAAGCTTTCTTT. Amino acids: CASTRDWNTEAFF.